This is a list of T cell receptor beta chains from one sample in a study of technical replicates of blood from a handful of donors. Assay used: immunoSEQ multiplex PCR; TCRdb lists only in-frame clones, some missing. The data contain some 70,000 clones, 95% to 98% of them singletons. Sequencing used T cells isolated from PBMCs. These receptors all stem from a human donor in good health. CDR3s include the opening cysteine and the closing phenylalanine or tryptophan. The order of the fields is clone size, J gene, V gene, D gene, CDR3 protein, CDR3 DNA. The D gene is left open where the match is weak. For some rows the clone size is stated as once, few or many, or as a class when expanded; others skip it.

abundance: once
j_gene: TRBJ1-5
v_gene: TRBV28
d_gene: .
CDR3aa: CASSWPNQPQHF
CDR3nt: TGTGCCAGCAGTTGGCCAAATCAGCCCCAGCATTTT

abundance: .
j_gene: TRBJ2-5
v_gene: TRBV5-4
d_gene: .
CDR3aa: CASSLVAQETQYF
CDR3nt: TGTGCCAGCAGCCTTGTAGCCCAAGAGACCCAGTACTTC

abundance: once
j_gene: TRBJ2-7
v_gene: TRBV27
d_gene: .
CDR3aa: CASSLSATHEQYF
CDR3nt: TGTGCCAGCAGTTTATCGGCCACCCACGAGCAGTACTTC

abundance: .
j_gene: TRBJ1-5
v_gene: TRBV6-6
d_gene: .
CDR3aa: CASSYSGPPQHF
CDR3nt: TGTGCCAGCAGTTACTCGGGCCCGCCCCAGCATTTT

abundance: .
j_gene: TRBJ2-1
v_gene: TRBV7-7
d_gene: TRBD2
CDR3aa: CASSSMTSGRNEQFF
CDR3nt: TGTGCTAGCAGCTCGATGACTAGCGGGAGGAATGAGCAGTTCTTC

abundance: .
j_gene: TRBJ2-2
v_gene: TRBV27
d_gene: .
CDR3aa: CASTPTNTGELFF
CDR3nt: TGTGCCAGCACCCCAACGAACACCGGGGAGCTGTTTTTT

abundance: .
j_gene: TRBJ1-4
v_gene: TRBV6-6
d_gene: TRBD1
CDR3aa: CASSYRQGEKLFF
CDR3nt: TGTGCCAGCAGTTATCGACAGGGGGAAAAACTGTTTTTT

abundance: .
j_gene: TRBJ2-6
v_gene: TRBV7-9
d_gene: TRBD2
CDR3aa: CARRDYPSSGANVLTF
CDR3nt: TGTGCCAGAAGGGACTACCCTAGCTCTGGGGCCAACGTCCTGACTTTC

abundance: .
j_gene: TRBJ2-1
v_gene: TRBV11-3
d_gene: .
CDR3aa: CASSLGPGGGEQFF
CDR3nt: TGTGCCAGCAGCTTAGGTCCAGGGGGAGGTGAGCAGTTCTTC

abundance: once
j_gene: TRBJ2-1
v_gene: TRBV19
d_gene: .
CDR3aa: CASSPAGSNEQFF
CDR3nt: TGTGCCAGTAGTCCTGCGGGCTCCAATGAGCAGTTCTTC

abundance: .
j_gene: TRBJ2-7
v_gene: TRBV6-5
d_gene: .
CDR3aa: CASTRDTSYEQYF
CDR3nt: TGTGCCAGCACCCGGGACACCTCCTACGAGCAGTACTTC

abundance: .
j_gene: TRBJ2-5
v_gene: TRBV20-1
d_gene: .
CDR3aa: CSAARETQYF
CDR3nt: TGCAGTGCGGCGCGGGAGACCCAGTACTTC

abundance: .
j_gene: TRBJ2-7
v_gene: TRBV5-8
d_gene: .
CDR3aa: CASSLAESLMNEQYF
CDR3nt: TGTGCCAGCAGCTTGGCCGAGTCTTTGATGAACGAGCAGTACTTC

abundance: .
j_gene: TRBJ1-1
v_gene: TRBV14
d_gene: .
CDR3aa: CASSIALNTEAFF
CDR3nt: TGTGCCAGCAGCATCGCGTTGAACACTGAAGCTTTCTTT

abundance: once
j_gene: TRBJ2-1
v_gene: TRBV28
d_gene: .
CDR3aa: CASGLSDEQFF
CDR3nt: TGTGCCAGCGGGCTGAGTGATGAGCAGTTCTTC

abundance: .
j_gene: TRBJ2-5
v_gene: TRBV6-5
d_gene: .
CDR3aa: CASRPQGQETQYF
CDR3nt: TGTGCCAGCAGACCACAGGGACAAGAGACCCAGTACTTC

abundance: .
j_gene: TRBJ2-3
v_gene: TRBV5-1
d_gene: TRBD1
CDR3aa: CASSSRQGTQYF
CDR3nt: TGCGCCAGCAGCTCTCGACAGGGCACGCAGTATTTT

abundance: .
j_gene: TRBJ2-7
v_gene: TRBV6-5
d_gene: TRBD2
CDR3aa: CASSYSGTSDHEQYF
CDR3nt: TGTGCCAGCAGTTACTCCGGGACTAGCGACCACGAGCAGTACTTC

abundance: .
j_gene: TRBJ2-4
v_gene: TRBV6-5
d_gene: TRBD1
CDR3aa: CASSRGGMAKNIQYF
CDR3nt: TGTGCCAGCAGCCGAGGGGGCATGGCCAAAAACATTCAGTACTTC

abundance: once
j_gene: TRBJ2-1
v_gene: TRBV30
d_gene: TRBD2
CDR3aa: CAWSPLAGLDEQFF
CDR3nt: TGTGCCTGGAGTCCCCTAGCGGGATTGGATGAGCAGTTCTTC

abundance: .
j_gene: TRBJ1-4
v_gene: TRBV28
d_gene: .
CDR3aa: CASSFPGVGFEKLFF
CDR3nt: TGTGCCAGCAGCTTTCCAGGTGTGGGTTTTGAAAAACTGTTTTTT

abundance: once
j_gene: TRBJ1-1
v_gene: TRBV5-1
d_gene: .
CDR3aa: CASGPSGAQDTEAFF
CDR3nt: TGCGCCAGCGGGCCCTCAGGGGCCCAGGACACTGAAGCTTTCTTT

abundance: .
j_gene: TRBJ1-1
v_gene: TRBV11-1
d_gene: .
CDR3aa: CASSLLTEAFF
CDR3nt: TGTGCCAGCAGCTTACTCACTGAAGCTTTCTTT

abundance: .
j_gene: TRBJ2-7
v_gene: TRBV6-5
d_gene: .
CDR3aa: CASSYPKTADYEQYF
CDR3nt: TGTGCCAGCAGTTACCCAAAGACAGCCGACTACGAGCAGTACTTC

abundance: .
j_gene: TRBJ2-1
v_gene: TRBV10-3
d_gene: TRBD2
CDR3aa: CAINSGASGSFSYNEQFF
CDR3nt: TGTGCCATCAATTCTGGGGCTAGCGGGAGTTTCTCCTACAATGAGCAGTTCTTC

abundance: .
j_gene: TRBJ2-5
v_gene: TRBV10-1
d_gene: .
CDR3aa: CASSEERELDGETQYF
CDR3nt: TGCGCCAGCAGTGAGGAACGGGAGTTAGACGGGGAGACCCAGTACTTC

abundance: .
j_gene: TRBJ1-3
v_gene: TRBV6-1
d_gene: .
CDR3aa: CASGFSGNTIYF
CDR3nt: TGTGCCTCAGGCTTCTCTGGAAACACCATATATTTT

abundance: .
j_gene: TRBJ2-7
v_gene: TRBV5-6
d_gene: .
CDR3aa: CASSLMAASSYEQYF
CDR3nt: TGTGCCAGCAGCTTGATGGCGGCGAGCTCCTACGAGCAGTACTTC

abundance: .
j_gene: TRBJ1-1
v_gene: TRBV14
d_gene: .
CDR3aa: CASSYQIGAEAFF
CDR3nt: TGTGCCAGCAGCTATCAAATTGGAGCTGAAGCTTTCTTT

abundance: .
j_gene: TRBJ1-4
v_gene: TRBV19
d_gene: TRBD1
CDR3aa: CASSASGTGDATNEKLFF
CDR3nt: TGTGCCAGTAGTGCCTCCGGGACAGGGGATGCAACTAATGAAAAACTGTTTTTT

abundance: .
j_gene: TRBJ2-7
v_gene: TRBV7-2
d_gene: TRBD2
CDR3aa: CASSLWQGGYEQYF
CDR3nt: TGTGCCAGCAGCTTATGGCAGGGAGGGTACGAGCAGTACTTC

abundance: .
j_gene: TRBJ2-7
v_gene: TRBV19
d_gene: .
CDR3aa: CASSIGGTWTYEQYF
CDR3nt: TGTGCCAGTAGTATCGGCGGGACTTGGACCTACGAGCAGTACTTC

abundance: .
j_gene: TRBJ1-1
v_gene: TRBV5-4
d_gene: .
CDR3aa: CASSFPGVGTEAFF
CDR3nt: TGTGCCAGCAGCTTTCCAGGGGTGGGCACTGAAGCTTTCTTT

abundance: .
j_gene: TRBJ2-1
v_gene: TRBV7-8
d_gene: TRBD2
CDR3aa: CASSAGTSGEQFF
CDR3nt: TGTGCCAGCAGCGCGGGGACTAGCGGGGAGCAGTTCTTC

abundance: .
j_gene: TRBJ2-1
v_gene: TRBV25-1
d_gene: TRBD2
CDR3aa: CASKLAGEVHEQFF
CDR3nt: TGTGCCAGCAAGCTAGCGGGAGAAGTCCATGAGCAGTTCTTC

abundance: .
j_gene: TRBJ2-3
v_gene: TRBV5-6
d_gene: .
CDR3aa: CASSLFETQYF
CDR3nt: TGTGCCAGCAGCCTATTCGAGACGCAGTATTTT

abundance: .
j_gene: TRBJ2-1
v_gene: TRBV10-3
d_gene: TRBD1
CDR3aa: CATIDRDNEQFF
CDR3nt: TGTGCGACTATCGACAGGGACAATGAGCAGTTCTTC

abundance: .
j_gene: TRBJ2-3
v_gene: TRBV7-6
d_gene: TRBD2
CDR3aa: CASSLGLAALTDTQYF
CDR3nt: TGTGCCAGCAGCTTAGGACTAGCGGCCCTCACAGATACGCAGTATTTT

abundance: .
j_gene: TRBJ2-3
v_gene: TRBV20-1
d_gene: .
CDR3aa: CSATGTDTQYF
CDR3nt: TGCAGTGCCACGGGCACAGATACGCAGTATTTT